This TCR beta chain stems from a study of OX40 agonist ivuxolimab in advanced cancers. Study-level points and caveats: Still undetermined is the antigen specificity of the expanded peripheral T cells.

The CDR3 has 18 residues. Germline V gives CDR1 SNHLY, CDR2 FYNNEI. After removal of 6 bases from V and 0 bases from J, the junction contained 11 bases not matched to a gene. TCRdb keeps only in-frame clones here, not all; method: immunoSEQ multiplex PCR. The sample carries 60,000 to 85,000 clones, 94% recorded once. Turning to this clone: The antigen is unknown.

Sequencing used CD4+ or CD8+ T cells sorted from blood, obtained in a trial of the OX40 agonist ivuxolimab. The receptor's source is an adult with an advanced solid tumor such as melanoma, head and neck, liver or kidney cancer. The rearrangement uses TRBV2 and TRBJ2-3; 11 positions match TRBD2. CDR3 bases: TGTGCCAGCAGCCTCCCCCGACTAGCGGGGACTAGCACAGATACGCAGTATTTT. It yields the protein CASSLPRLAGTSTDTQYF.